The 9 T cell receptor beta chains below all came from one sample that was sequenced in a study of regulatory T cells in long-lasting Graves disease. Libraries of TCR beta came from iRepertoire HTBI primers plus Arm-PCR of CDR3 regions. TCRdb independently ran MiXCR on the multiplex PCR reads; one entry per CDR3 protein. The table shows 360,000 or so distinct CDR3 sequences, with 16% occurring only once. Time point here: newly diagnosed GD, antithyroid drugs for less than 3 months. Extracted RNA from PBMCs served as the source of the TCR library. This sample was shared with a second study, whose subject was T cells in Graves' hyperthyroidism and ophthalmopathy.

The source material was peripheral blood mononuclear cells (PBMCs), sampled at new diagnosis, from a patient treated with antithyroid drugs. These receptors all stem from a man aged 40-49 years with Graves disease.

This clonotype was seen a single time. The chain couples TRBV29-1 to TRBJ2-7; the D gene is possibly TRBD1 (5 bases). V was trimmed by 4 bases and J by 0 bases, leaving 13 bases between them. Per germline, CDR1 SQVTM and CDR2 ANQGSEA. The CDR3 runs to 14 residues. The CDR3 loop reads CSVARQGISYEQYF. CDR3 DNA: TGCAGCGTTGCAAGGCAGGGTATCTCCTACGAGCAGTACTTC.

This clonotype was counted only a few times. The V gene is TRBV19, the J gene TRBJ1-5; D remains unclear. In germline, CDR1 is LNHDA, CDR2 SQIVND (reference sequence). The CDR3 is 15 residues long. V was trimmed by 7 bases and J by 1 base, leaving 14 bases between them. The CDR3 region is CASKLLHGSNQPQHF. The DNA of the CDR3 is TGTGCCAGTAAGTTGCTACACGGCAGCAATCAGCCCCAGCATTTT.

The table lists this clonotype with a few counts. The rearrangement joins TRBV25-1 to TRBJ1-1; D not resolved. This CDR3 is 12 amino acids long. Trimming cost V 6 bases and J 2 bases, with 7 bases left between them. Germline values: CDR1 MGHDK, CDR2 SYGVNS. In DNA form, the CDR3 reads TGTGCCAGCAGCCGATTTAACACTGAAGCTTTCTTT. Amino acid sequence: CASSRFNTEAFF.

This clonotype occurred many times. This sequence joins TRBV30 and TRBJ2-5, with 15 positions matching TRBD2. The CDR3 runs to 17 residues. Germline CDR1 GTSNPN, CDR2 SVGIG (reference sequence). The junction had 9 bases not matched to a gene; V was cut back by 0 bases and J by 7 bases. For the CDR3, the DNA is TGTGCCTGGAGTGTATCCAGGACTAGCGGGGGGGCTGGGACCCAGTACTTC. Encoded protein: CAWSVSRTSGGAGTQYF.

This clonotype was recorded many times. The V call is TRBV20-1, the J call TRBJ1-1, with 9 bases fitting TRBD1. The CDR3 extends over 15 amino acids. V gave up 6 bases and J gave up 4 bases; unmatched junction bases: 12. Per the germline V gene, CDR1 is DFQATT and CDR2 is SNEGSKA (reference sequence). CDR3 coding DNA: TGCAGTGCCAGGGGACAGGGTCACTCCAGCACTGAAGCTTTCTTT. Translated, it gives CSARGQGHSSTEAFF.

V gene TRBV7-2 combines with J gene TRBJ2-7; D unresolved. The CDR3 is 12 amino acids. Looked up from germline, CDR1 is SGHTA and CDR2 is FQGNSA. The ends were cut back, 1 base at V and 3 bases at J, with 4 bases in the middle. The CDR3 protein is CASSLEVYEQYF. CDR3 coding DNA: TGTGCCAGCAGCTTAGAGGTCTACGAGCAGTACTTC.

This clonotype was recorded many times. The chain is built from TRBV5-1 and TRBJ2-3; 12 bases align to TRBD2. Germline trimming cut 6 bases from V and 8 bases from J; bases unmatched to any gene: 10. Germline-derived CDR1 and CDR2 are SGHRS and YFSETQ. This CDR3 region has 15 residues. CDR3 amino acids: CASTDPSGGDGTQYF. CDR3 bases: TGCGCCAGCACTGACCCTAGCGGGGGGGACGGTACGCAGTATTTT.

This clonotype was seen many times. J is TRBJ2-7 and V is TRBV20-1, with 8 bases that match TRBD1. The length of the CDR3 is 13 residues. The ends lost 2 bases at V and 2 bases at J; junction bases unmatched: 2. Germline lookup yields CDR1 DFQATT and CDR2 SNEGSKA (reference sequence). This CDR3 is CSARSGQAYEQYF. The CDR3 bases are TGCAGTGCTAGATCGGGACAGGCCTACGAGCAGTACTTC.

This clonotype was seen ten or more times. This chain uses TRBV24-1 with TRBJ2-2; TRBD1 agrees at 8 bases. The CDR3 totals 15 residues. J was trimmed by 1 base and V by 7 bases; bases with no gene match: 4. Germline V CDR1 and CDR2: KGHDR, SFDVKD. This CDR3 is CATRHRGMNTGELFF. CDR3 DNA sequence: TGTGCCACCAGGCACAGGGGGATGAACACCGGGGAGCTGTTTTTT.